The clone carrying this T cell receptor beta chain was seen more than once but under ten times. Every donor contributed ten milliliters of peripheral blood by blood draw. These data belong to a study of blood T cells in healthy people across ages. Combining a sample-barcoded 5' primer with a J-beta primer mix, a second PCR ran for roughly 7 to 12 cycles. Each TCR beta cDNA got a 12-nucleotide random molecular identifier. MiXCR was run by TCRdb on the 5' RACE reads, yielding one entry per CDR3 protein. The repertoire holds roughly 1.9 million distinct CDR3 sequences, around 40% seen once, with 20% to 25% in the top ten. Unmatched junction bases numbered 13, after V lost 6 bases and J lost 7 bases. The CDR3 spans 16 residues. Germline CDR1 is MNHEY and CDR2 is SMNVEV (reference sequence).

The gene calls are TRBV27 and TRBJ2-3; 10 positions agree with TRBD1. The sequenced sample consisted of blood. This sequence originates from a human donor in good health. The CDR3 spells CASSRYGTGELNTQYF. Here the CDR3 DNA reads TGTGCCAGCAGCCGCTACGGGACAGGGGAGTTGAATACGCAGTATTTT.